The 18 T cell receptor beta chains presented below share a single source sample, sequenced in a study of OX40 agonist ivuxolimab in advanced cancers. Using immunoSEQ multiplex PCR, the repertoire was profiled, and TCRdb retains in-frame clones only, with some absent. The sample holds just over 50,000 clones, roughly 80% seen once. The sequencing here drew on CD4+ or CD8+ T cells sorted from blood, taken in a trial of the OX40 agonist ivuxolimab. Source of these receptors: an adult with an advanced solid tumor such as melanoma, head and neck, liver or kidney cancer.

The genes are TRBV19 and TRBJ1-5, with D uncertain. The CDR3 totals 13 residues. In germline, CDR1 is LNHDA, CDR2 SQIVND (reference sequence). V was clipped by 1 base and J by 4 bases, with 5 bases between them. The CDR3 protein is CASSIGRNQPQHF. The CDR3 nucleotides read TGTGCCAGTAGTATAGGGCGGAATCAGCCCCAGCATTTT. Supplemented by reference TRBV19 and TRBJ1-5, the full variable domain reads DGGITQSPKYLFRKEGQNVTLSCEQNLNHDAMYWYRQDPGQGLRLIYYSQIVNDFQKGDIAEGYSVSREKKESFPLTVTSAQKNPTAFYLCASSIGRNQPQHFGDGTRLSIL.

CDR3 protein: CASSGSFNTIYF. CDR3 bases: TGTGCCAGCAGTGGATCCTTCAACACCATATATTTT. The J gene is TRBJ1-3, the V gene TRBV2; D unclear. CDR1 SNHLY and CDR2 FYNNEI come from the germline V gene. V lost 4 bases and J 7 bases, leaving 8 bases between the germline ends. The CDR3 sequence is 12 residues long.

The gene calls are TRBV9 and TRBJ2-7; D call uncertain. From germline, CDR1 is SGDLS and CDR2 YYNGEE. The CDR3 runs 14 residues. V lost 4 bases and J lost 2, with 13 bases in between. The DNA for the CDR3 is TGTGCCAGCAGCACATCCAGGTCGGCCTACGAGCAGTACTTC. Encoded protein: CASSTSRSAYEQYF.

This clone was seen more than once but under ten times. The chain is built from TRBV5-1 and TRBJ2-3; 7 nucleotides match TRBD2. Germline V lookup: CDR1 SGHRS, CDR2 YFSETQ. The CDR3 runs to 17 residues. Trimming removed 1 base from V and 5 bases from J; junction bases left unmatched: 13. The CDR3 sequence is CASSLNGRAARGDTQYF. The CDR3, as DNA: TGCGCCAGCAGCTTGAATGGGAGGGCAGCTCGGGGAGATACGCAGTATTTT.

This clone occurred a few times. The genes are TRBV5-4 and TRBJ2-2; D remains ambiguous. Germline V gives CDR1 SGHNT, CDR2 YYREEE (reference sequence). The CDR3 totals 15 residues. The V end lost 4 bases, the J end lost 6 bases, and 16 bases lay between the germline ends. This CDR3 reads CASSTWAVGSGELFF. CDR3 coding DNA: TGTGCCAGCAGCACATGGGCCGTAGGGTCCGGGGAGCTGTTTTTT.

There are a few counts of this clone. The V call is TRBV5-1, the J call TRBJ2-7, with D tentatively TRBD1 (6 bases). The CDR3 is 15 amino acids. The germline V and J ends were trimmed by 2 bases and 0 bases, with 12 bases remaining between them. Germline V gene data show CDR1 as SGHRS and CDR2 as YFSETQ. The CDR3: CASSFGQSRSYEQYF. CDR3 nucleotide sequence: TGCGCCAGCAGCTTCGGACAGTCTCGCTCCTACGAGCAGTACTTC.

This clone appeared a single time. This specimen includes other DNA sequences encoding the same CDR3. The V and J genes are TRBV5-6 and TRBJ2-5; the match to TRBD1 covers 8 bases. This CDR3 spans 14 amino acids. Germline V gene data show CDR1 as SGHDT and CDR2 as YYEEEE. Trimming cost V 4 bases and J 7 bases; bases outside gene matches: 9. The CDR3 sequence: CASSPGGQEGTQYF. CDR3 DNA sequence: TGTGCCAGCAGCCCCGGGGGACAGGAGGGGACCCAGTACTTC.

The chain employs TRBV29-1 and TRBJ2-3, with D possibly being TRBD1 (6 bases). Per the germline V gene, CDR1 is SQVTM and CDR2 is ANQGSEA. Deletions cut 8 bases from V and 0 bases from J, with 12 bases between. CDR3 length: 13 residues. CDR3 coding DNA: TGCAGCCTCGTCAGGGGAAGCACAGATACGCAGTATTTT. It encodes CSLVRGSTDTQYF.

V and J are TRBV6-1 and TRBJ1-4; D is perhaps TRBD1 (5 bases). Per the germline V gene, CDR1 is MNHNS and CDR2 is SASEGT. The V gene lost 4 bases and the J gene lost 14 bases, with 23 bases spanning the gap. There are 15 residues in the CDR3. CDR3 in amino acids: CASSARGGDARSLFF. The CDR3 nucleotides are TGTGCCAGCAGTGCAAGGGGTGGGGACGCCCGGTCTCTGTTTTTT.

The chain combines TRBV15 with TRBJ2-5, with no clear D. This CDR3 comprises 14 residues. Trimming took off 2 bases at V and 1 base at J, with 8 bases between the two ends. In germline, CDR1 is LNHNV, CDR2 YYDKDF (reference sequence). The CDR3 region has the DNA TGTGCCACCAGCAGAAGACAAGCCCAAGAGACCCAGTACTTC. Translating it yields CATSRRQAQETQYF.

This clone occurred a few times. This chain connects TRBV30 to TRBJ1-5, with D unresolved. The CDR3 has 14 residues. Germline V gene sequence: CDR1 GTSNPN, CDR2 SVGIG (reference sequence). The V and J ends lost 2 bases and 7 bases respectively, with 15 bases between them. The CDR3 region has the DNA TGTGCCTGGAGTATATCGATTGGACGGCAGCCCCAGCATTTT. Residues: CAWSISIGRQPQHF.

The chain employs TRBV19 and TRBJ1-5; TRBD1 matches at 9 bases. Germline CDR1 LNHDA, CDR2 SQIVND (reference sequence). CDR3 size: 16 residues. Losses at the gene ends were 8 bases for V and 0 bases for J; bases not matched to a gene: 8. The CDR3 DNA reads as TGTGCCAGTTCCCCGAGGACAGGGGTTAGCAATCAGCCCCAGCATTTT. Translating gives CASSPRTGVSNQPQHF.

The chain uses TRBV11-2 and TRBJ2-7, with D perhaps matching TRBD2 (5 bases). Per the germline V gene, CDR1 is SGHAT and CDR2 is FQNNGV. V lost 2 bases to trimming and J lost 3 bases, with 8 bases between them. The CDR3 is 13 amino acids. DNA for the CDR3: TGTGCCAGCAGCTTAACTCGGGGCTACGAGCAGTACTTC. Residues: CASSLTRGYEQYF.

This clone was detected only once. This chain links TRBV5-1 with TRBJ1-1; D is possibly TRBD1 (5 bases). The V gene's germline CDR1 is SGHRS and CDR2 YFSETQ. V dropped 4 bases and J dropped 8 bases, with 15 bases sitting between them. There are 13 residues in the CDR3. In DNA, the CDR3 is TGCGCCAGCAGCCCGGAAGGGCGGGACGAAGCTTTCTTT. Its translation: CASSPEGRDEAFF.

The gene calls are TRBV6-5 and TRBJ2-5; the D gene is possibly TRBD1 (5 bases). The DNA end lines up better with TRBJ2-7; the J call may be wrong. The CDR3 has 13 amino acids. CDR1 MNHEY and CDR2 SVGAGI come from the germline V gene. The CDR3 loop reads CASSYDPGNEQYF. DNA of the CDR3: TGTGCCAGCAGTTACGATCCAGGGAACGAGCAGTACTTC.

This clone turned up a few times. The chain recombines TRBV5-1 with TRBJ2-1; 15 nucleotides line up with TRBD2. This CDR3 has 20 amino acids. Germline V lookup: CDR1 SGHRS, CDR2 YFSETQ. Unmatched junction bases numbered 16, after V lost 4 bases and J lost 5 bases. The CDR3, as DNA: TGCGCCAGCAGCAAAAAGGGACTAGCGGGAGGAAATCCTTTAGACAATGAGCAGTTCTTC. Its protein is CASSKKGLAGGNPLDNEQFF.

This clone has just a few counts. The chain uses TRBV15 and TRBJ2-1; 13 bases are shared with TRBD2. This CDR3 spans 19 amino acids. The V and J ends lost 5 bases and 8 bases, in that order; junction bases with no gene match: 18. CDR1 LNHNV and CDR2 YYDKDF come from the germline V gene (reference sequence). CDR3 protein: CATSGRTSGSPRPAHEQFF. The CDR3 region has the DNA TGTGCCACCAGCGGTAGGACTAGCGGGAGCCCTCGACCCGCGCATGAGCAGTTCTTC.

In the case of this clone: Germline is not matched at one junction end, which may reflect a read error. This chain joins TRBV7-7 and TRBJ2-3; D gene unclear. This CDR3 spans 13 amino acids. Germline V gene sequence: CDR1 SSHAT, CDR2 FNYEAQ (reference sequence). The CDR3 DNA sequence: TGTGCTAGCAGCTTATCAGAGGCGGATACGCAGTATTTT. Its protein is CASSLSEADTQYF.